Listed below are T cell receptor beta chains from one sample, sequenced in a study of control samples from healthy donors and cancer patients. The assay was immunoSEQ multiplex PCR, and TCRdb's table has in-frame clones only and misses some. The sample has roughly 190,000 clones, 90% to 95% seen once. The sequenced sample was blood. The receptors stem from a woman in her twenties or thirties in good health. Each CDR3 is given with its conserved first and last residue. A D gene is named only where the DNA matches it firmly. Part of the rows lack a size; the others show once, few, many or a class for expanded clones.

>TRBD1|TRBJ2-5|.|TRBV18
TGTGCCAGCTCACCCGGACAGGGTATGGGAGAGACCCAGTACTTC
CASSPGQGMGETQYF
>.|TRBJ1-5|.|TRBV4-3
TGCGCCAGCAGCCAAGGTTGGGGGGACAATCAGCCCCAGCATTTT
CASSQGWGDNQPQHF
>.|TRBJ2-3|.|TRBV15
TGTGCCACCAGCAGAGTTTTATTTTCTAGCACAGATACGCAGTATTTT
CATSRVLFSSTDTQYF
>TRBD2|TRBJ2-3|.|TRBV9
TGTGCCAGCAGCGTAGGGAAGCGGGGGGGCACAGATACGCAGTATTTT
CASSVGKRGGTDTQYF
>.|TRBJ2-1|.|TRBV25-1
TGTGCCAGCAGTGACAGGGATGGGTCCAATGAGCAGTTCTTC
CASSDRDGSNEQFF
>.|TRBJ2-2|.|TRBV7-9
TGTGCCAGCAGCTTATATTTGATGAACACCGGGGAGCTGTTTTTT
CASSLYLMNTGELFF
>.|TRBJ1-5|.|TRBV19
TGTGCCAGTAGTATGGGGGTTGGACGGAATCAGCCCCAGCATTTT
CASSMGVGRNQPQHF
>.|TRBJ1-2|.|TRBV5-1
TGCGCCAGCAGCCCACAGGGAGACTATGGCTACACCTTC
CASSPQGDYGYTF
>TRBD2|TRBJ2-7|.|TRBV30
TGTGCCTGGAGGTTAAGCGGGAGGTCCTACGAGCAGTACTTC
CAWRLSGRSYEQYF
>.|TRBJ2-5|once|TRBV3-1/TRBV3-2
TGTGCCAGCAGCCAGATAAAGACCCAGTACTTC
CASSQIKTQYF
>.|TRBJ1-1|.|TRBV7-9
TGTGCCAGCAGCTGGAGGATGAACACTGAAGCTTTCTTT
CASSWRMNTEAFF
>TRBD2|TRBJ2-5|.|TRBV4-2
TGTGCCAGCAGCCTCGAGACTAGCGGGTGGGAGACCCAGTACTTC
CASSLETSGWETQYF
>TRBD1|TRBJ2-7|.|TRBV7-2
TGTGCCAGCAGCTTAAGGCAGGGGGCGGGCGAGCAGTACTTC
CASSLRQGAGEQYF